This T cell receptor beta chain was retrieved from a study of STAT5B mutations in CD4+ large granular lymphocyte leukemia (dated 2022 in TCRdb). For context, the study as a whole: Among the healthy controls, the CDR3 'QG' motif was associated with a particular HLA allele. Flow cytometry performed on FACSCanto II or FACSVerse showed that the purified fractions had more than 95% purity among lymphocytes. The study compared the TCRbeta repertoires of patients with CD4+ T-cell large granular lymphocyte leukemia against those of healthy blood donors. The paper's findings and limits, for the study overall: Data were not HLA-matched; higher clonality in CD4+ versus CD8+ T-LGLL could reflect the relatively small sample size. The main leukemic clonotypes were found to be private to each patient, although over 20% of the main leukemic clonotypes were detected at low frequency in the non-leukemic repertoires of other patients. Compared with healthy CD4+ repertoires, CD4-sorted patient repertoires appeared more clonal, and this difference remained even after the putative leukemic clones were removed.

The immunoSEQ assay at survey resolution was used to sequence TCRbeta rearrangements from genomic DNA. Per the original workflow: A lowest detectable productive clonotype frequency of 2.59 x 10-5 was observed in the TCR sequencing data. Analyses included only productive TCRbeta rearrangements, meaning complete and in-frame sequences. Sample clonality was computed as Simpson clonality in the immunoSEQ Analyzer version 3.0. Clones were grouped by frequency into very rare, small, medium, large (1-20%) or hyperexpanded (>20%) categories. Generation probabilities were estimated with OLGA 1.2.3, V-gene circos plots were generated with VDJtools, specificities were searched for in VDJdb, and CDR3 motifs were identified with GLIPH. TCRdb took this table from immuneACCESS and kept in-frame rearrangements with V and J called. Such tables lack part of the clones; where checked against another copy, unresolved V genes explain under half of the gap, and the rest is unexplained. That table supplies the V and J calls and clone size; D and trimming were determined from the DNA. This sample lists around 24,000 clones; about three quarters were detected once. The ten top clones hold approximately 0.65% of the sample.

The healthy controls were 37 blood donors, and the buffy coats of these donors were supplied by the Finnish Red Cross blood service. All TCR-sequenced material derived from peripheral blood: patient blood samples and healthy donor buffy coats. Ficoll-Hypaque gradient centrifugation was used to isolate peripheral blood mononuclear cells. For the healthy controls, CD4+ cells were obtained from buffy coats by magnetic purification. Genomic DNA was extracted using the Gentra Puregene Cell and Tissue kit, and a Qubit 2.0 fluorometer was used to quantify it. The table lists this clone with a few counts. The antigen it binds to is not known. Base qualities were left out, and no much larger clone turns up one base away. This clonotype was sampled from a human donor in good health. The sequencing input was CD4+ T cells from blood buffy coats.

The nucleotides read TGTGCCAGCAGCTTATCAAACACTGAAGCTTTCTTT. The translation is CASSLSNTEAFF. The V and J segments used are TRBV6-6 and TRBJ1-1; no D segment can be confidently identified. Trimming costs V 6 bases and J 2 bases, and their ends lie 7 bases apart. CDR1 and CDR2 are read off the germline V gene (reference sequence) as MNHNY and SVGAGI. The CDR3 measures 12 amino acids from cysteine to phenylalanine. Of all the DNA, just the CDR3 is kept, 36 bases in frame from base 1.